This T cell receptor (beta chain) was observed in a study of blood T cell repertoires in COVID-19. The data were produced by immunoSEQ multiplex PCR, yet TCRdb's version contains in-frame clones alone and is incomplete. The data contain about 32,000 clones, about 92% of them singletons. The source of this sequence is a man aged 70 or older with active or convalescent COVID-19. Sequencing input: peripheral blood.

The CDR3, as DNA: TGCGCCAGCAGCCAGAGGACAGGTGCTAGGGGCTACACCTTC. Encoded protein: CASSQRTGARGYTF. The V and J genes are TRBV4-3 and TRBJ1-2; TRBD1 matches at 7 bases. Trimming removed 3 bases from V and 8 bases from J; junction bases left unmatched: 9. Germline CDR1 reads LGHNA; CDR2 reads YSLEER. The CDR3 has 14 amino acids.